The clone carrying this TCR beta chain was counted between two and nine times. The antigen remains undetermined. This sample was included in a study of T-cell memory formation after mild COVID-19. Findings and limits, study-wide: Pre-infection memory contained some responding clones, which suggested that cross-reactive memory had joined. CD4+ clones that contracted lay mainly in CM and EM; CD8+ ones lay in EMRA.

This CDR3 is built from 14 residues. Germline V lookup: CDR1 SGHDT, CDR2 YYEEEE. V gave up 4 bases and J gave up 5 bases; unmatched junction bases: 7. It was 5'RACE with constant-segment primers that produced the TCR alpha and TCR beta cDNA libraries, which carried sample barcodes and UMIs. One entry per CDR3 protein results from TCRdb running MiXCR on the 5' RACE reads. The data contain some 150,000 distinct CDR3 sequences, 6% to 6.5% of them seen just once; the ten biggest clones take up 2% to 2.5%. The sequencing sample was made of PBMCs or a T cell subset sorted from them (not recorded which). This TCR came from an adult woman who had mild COVID-19 (a few samples of this study predate the infection). Cell type and time point are not known. The chain employs TRBV5-6 and TRBJ2-7, with TRBD1 matching 9 bases. CDR3 sequence: CASSIRQGVNEQYF. For the CDR3, the DNA is TGTGCCAGCAGCATCAGACAGGGGGTGAACGAGCAGTACTTC.